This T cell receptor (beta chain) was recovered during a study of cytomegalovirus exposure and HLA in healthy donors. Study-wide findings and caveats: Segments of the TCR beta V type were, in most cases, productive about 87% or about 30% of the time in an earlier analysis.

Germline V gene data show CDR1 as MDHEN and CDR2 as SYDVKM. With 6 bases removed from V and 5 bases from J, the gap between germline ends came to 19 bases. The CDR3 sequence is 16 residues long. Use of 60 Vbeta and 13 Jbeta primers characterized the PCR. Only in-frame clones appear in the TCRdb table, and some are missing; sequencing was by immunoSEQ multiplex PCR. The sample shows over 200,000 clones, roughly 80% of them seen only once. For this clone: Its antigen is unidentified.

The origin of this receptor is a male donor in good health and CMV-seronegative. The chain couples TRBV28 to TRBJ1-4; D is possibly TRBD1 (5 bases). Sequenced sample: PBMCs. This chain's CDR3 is CASRSGRGTGNEKLFF. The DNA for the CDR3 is TGTGCCAGCAGGTCCGGACGGGGGACGGGGAATGAAAAACTGTTTTTT.